This T cell receptor (beta chain) was identified in a study of blood T cell repertoires in COVID-19. Study-level background: Acute-phase and convalescent COVID-19 samples originated in the United States, Italy and Spain. PBMCs, B-cell-depleted T cells, or T cells were the source of the cDNA or gDNA that made up the material.

Germline V CDR1 and CDR2: LGHDT, YNNKEL (reference sequence). V dropped 7 bases and J dropped 1; count of bases not matched to a gene: 8. This CDR3 has 17 residues. In the source study's methods: Amplified reference gene primers provided the basis for estimating nucleated cell counts. TCRdb's copy holds only in-frame clones and misses some; the assay was immunoSEQ multiplex PCR. Clone size and the V and J calls come from that table; the DNA yielded D and trimming. This sample has around 70,000 clones, with approximately 88% found just once. The chain combines TRBV3-1 (or the pseudogene TRBV3-2) with TRBJ2-3; 13 bases map to TRBD2. The specimen was peripheral blood. This receptor was identified in a human donor in a cohort sampled during active COVID-19. The CDR3 DNA reads TGTGCCAGCAAGAAACTAGCGGGGGGGCCTGGCACAGATACGCAGTATTTT. It specifies CASKKLAGGPGTDTQYF.